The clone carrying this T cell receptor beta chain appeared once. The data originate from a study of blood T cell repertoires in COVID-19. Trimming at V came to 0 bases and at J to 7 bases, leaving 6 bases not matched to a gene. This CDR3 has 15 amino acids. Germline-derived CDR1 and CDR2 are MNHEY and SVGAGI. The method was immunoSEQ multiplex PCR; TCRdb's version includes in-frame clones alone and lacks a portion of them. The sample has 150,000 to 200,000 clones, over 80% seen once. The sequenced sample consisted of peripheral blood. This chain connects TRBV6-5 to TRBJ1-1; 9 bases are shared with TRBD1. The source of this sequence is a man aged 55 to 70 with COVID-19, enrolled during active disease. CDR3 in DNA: TGTGCCAGCAGTTACTCGGGACAGGGAAGGGGTGAAGCTTTCTTT. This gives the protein CASSYSGQGRGEAFF.